Reported below is one T cell receptor (beta chain). Generated by immunoSEQ multiplex PCR, the TCRdb table keeps only in-frame clones and is missing some. The sample carries around 130,000 clones, roughly 95% recorded once. These data belong to a study of control samples from healthy donors and cancer patients. CDR3 length: 15 amino acids. Germline lookup yields CDR1 MNHEY and CDR2 SMNVEV (reference sequence). The V gene end was trimmed by 2 bases and the J gene end by 6 bases; junction bases not matched to a gene: 6. The genes are TRBV27 and TRBJ2-7, with TRBD2 matching over 11 bases. This clonotype was obtained from a man aged 30-40 years in good health. The material sequenced was blood. The CDR3 is CASSLLSSGGFEQYF. As DNA, the CDR3 is TGTGCCAGCAGTTTACTGTCTAGCGGGGGGTTCGAGCAGTACTTC.